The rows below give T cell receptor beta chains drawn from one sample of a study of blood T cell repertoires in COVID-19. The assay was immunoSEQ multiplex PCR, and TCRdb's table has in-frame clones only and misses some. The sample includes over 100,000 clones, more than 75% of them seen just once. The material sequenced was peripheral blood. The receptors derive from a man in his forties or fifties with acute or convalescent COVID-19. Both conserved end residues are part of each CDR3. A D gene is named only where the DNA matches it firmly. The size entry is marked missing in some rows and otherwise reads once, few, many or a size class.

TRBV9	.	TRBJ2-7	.	TGTGCCAGCAGCCCCGACGGGGTCGAGCAGTACTTC	CASSPDGVEQYF
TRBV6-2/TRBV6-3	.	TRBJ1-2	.	TGTGCCAGCAGTTATGCCGCGAACTATGGCTACACCTTC	CASSYAANYGYTF
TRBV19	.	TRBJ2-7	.	TGTGCCAGTAGCGCCTTGGGGCGCGAGCAGTACTTC	CASSALGREQYF
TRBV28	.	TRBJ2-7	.	TGTGCCAGCAGCGAACCGGGAATTCAAAGCTCCTACGAGCAGTACTTC	CASSEPGIQSSYEQYF
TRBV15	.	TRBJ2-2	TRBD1	TGTGCCACCAGCAGAGAGAGACAGGGGGCCGGGGAGCTGTTTTTT	CATSRERQGAGELFF
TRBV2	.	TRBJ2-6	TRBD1	TGTGCCAACGGACAGGGGTATGGGGCCAACGTCCTGACTTTC	CANGQGYGANVLTF
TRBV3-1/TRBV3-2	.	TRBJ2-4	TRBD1	TGTGCCAGCAGCCTCTTGGGACAGGAAAACATTCAGTACTTC	CASSLLGQENIQYF
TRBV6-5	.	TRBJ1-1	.	TGTGCCAGCAGTTATTTGGGGCGCGTTACTGAAGCTTTCTTT	CASSYLGRVTEAFF
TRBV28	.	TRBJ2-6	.	TGTGCCAGCAGTTTTGAGGTCCCCTCTGGGGCCAACGTCCTGACTTTC	CASSFEVPSGANVLTF
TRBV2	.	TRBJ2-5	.	TGTGCCAGCAGCCCTCAAGAGACCCAGTACTTC	CASSPQETQYF
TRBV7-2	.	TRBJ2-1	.	TGTGCCAGCAGCTTAGGCTGGAGCTCCTACAATGAGCAGTTCTTC	CASSLGWSSYNEQFF
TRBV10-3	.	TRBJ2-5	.	TGTGCCATCAGTCCAGGGGAGTTGCAGGAGACCCAGTACTTC	CAISPGELQETQYF
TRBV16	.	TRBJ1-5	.	TGTGCCAGCAGCCAATCACCAGGGCCTCAGCCCCAGCATTTT	CASSQSPGPQPQHF
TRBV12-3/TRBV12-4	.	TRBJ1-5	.	TGTGCCAGCACCCGGGGTTCAGGGGTGCCCCAGCATTTT	CASTRGSGVPQHF
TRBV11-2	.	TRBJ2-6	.	TGTGCCAGCAGCTTTACCCCGGAGGGGGCCAACGTCCTGACTTTC	CASSFTPEGANVLTF
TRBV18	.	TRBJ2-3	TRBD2	TGTGCCAGCTCACCACAGCGGGGGGCCGGGACAGATACGCAGTATTTT	CASSPQRGAGTDTQYF
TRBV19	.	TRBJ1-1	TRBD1	TGTGCCAGTAGTAAACCGGGACAGGGGGTTGTTGAAGCTTTCTTT	CASSKPGQGVVEAFF
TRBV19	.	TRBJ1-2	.	TGTGCCAGTAGTATCTGGTCGGGGCTGGAGGGTGATGGCTACACCTTC	CASSIWSGLEGDGYTF
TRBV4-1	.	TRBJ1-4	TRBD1	TGCGCCAGCAGCCCGACAGGGGGCTATAATGAAAAACTGTTTTTT	CASSPTGGYNEKLFF
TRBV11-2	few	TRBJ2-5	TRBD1	TGTGCCAGCAGCTCAGGGACAGGGGGCAGAGAGACCCAGTACTTC	CASSSGTGGRETQYF
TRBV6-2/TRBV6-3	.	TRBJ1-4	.	TGTGCCAGCAGTTACTCGAGTGATGGCGGGAATGAAAAACTGTTTTTT	CASSYSSDGGNEKLFF
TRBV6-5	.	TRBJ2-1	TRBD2	TGTGCCAGCAGCGCCAGCGGGAGGGCCGGCAATGAGCAGTTCTTC	CASSASGRAGNEQFF
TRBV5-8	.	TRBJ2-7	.	TGTGCCAGCAGCTTGCTACAACTAAGCTCCTACGAGCAGTACTTC	CASSLLQLSSYEQYF
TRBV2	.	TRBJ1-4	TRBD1	TGTGCCAGCAGCTCGGAAGGGACAGGGGTTGAAAAACTGTTTTTT	CASSSEGTGVEKLFF
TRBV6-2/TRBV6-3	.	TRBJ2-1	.	TGTGCCAGCAGTTCAAACTACTACAATGAGCAGTTCTTC	CASSSNYYNEQFF
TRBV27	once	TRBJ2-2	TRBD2	TGTGCCAGCAGTTTAATTCCGGGGGGAGGGACCGGGGAGCTGTTTTTT	CASSLIPGGGTGELFF
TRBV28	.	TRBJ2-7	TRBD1	TGTGCCAGCAGTAGATCTACAGGGGTCCGCGAGCAGTACTTC	CASSRSTGVREQYF
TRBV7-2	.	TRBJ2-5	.	TGTGCCAGCAGTCTCGGCGGGGTCTTACAAGAGACCCAGTACTTC	CASSLGGVLQETQYF
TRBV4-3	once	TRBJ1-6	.	TGCGCCAGCACCTCAACTGCTAATTATAATTCACCCCTCCACTTT	CASTSTANYNSPLHF